This is a list of T cell receptor beta chains from one sample in a study of OX40 agonist ivuxolimab in advanced cancers. Method: immunoSEQ multiplex PCR; TCRdb's copy keeps in-frame clones and lacks some. This table has roughly 9,400 clones, roughly 71% appearing once. Sequenced material: CD4+ or CD8+ T cells sorted from blood, taken in a trial of the OX40 agonist ivuxolimab. These receptors all stem from an adult with an advanced solid tumor such as melanoma, head and neck, liver or kidney cancer. Both conserved end residues are part of each CDR3. Fields, in order: V gene, D gene, J gene, clone size, CDR3 DNA, CDR3 protein. D genes are given only for firm matches. Size tells how often a clone was seen (once, few, many) or the class of an expanded clone, and some rows leave it out.

v_gene: TRBV6-6
d_gene: -
j_gene: TRBJ1-1
abundance: -
CDR3nt: TGTGCCAGCAGTTACCCTCTTCCGGGGGAGGGGACTGAAGCTTTCTTT
CDR3aa: CASSYPLPGEGTEAFF

v_gene: TRBV7-3
d_gene: -
j_gene: TRBJ2-2
abundance: medium-sized
CDR3nt: TGTGCCAGCAGCAGGGGTGACACCGGGGAGCTGTTTTTT
CDR3aa: CASSRGDTGELFF

v_gene: TRBV7-2
d_gene: -
j_gene: TRBJ2-7
abundance: -
CDR3nt: TGTGCCAGCAGTTCCAGACTAGTCTCCTACGAGCAGTACTTC
CDR3aa: CASSSRLVSYEQYF

v_gene: TRBV9
d_gene: -
j_gene: TRBJ2-3
abundance: -
CDR3nt: TGTGCCAGCAGCGTAGAGGGGGAAGAGGATACGCAGTATTTT
CDR3aa: CASSVEGEEDTQYF

v_gene: TRBV30
d_gene: -
j_gene: TRBJ2-7
abundance: once
CDR3nt: TGTGCCTGGTCGAAGTCCGGGTACGAGCAGTACTTC
CDR3aa: CAWSKSGYEQYF

v_gene: TRBV28
d_gene: -
j_gene: TRBJ1-1
abundance: -
CDR3nt: TGTGCCAGCAGTTTATTTGTAGTGAACACTGAAGCTTTCTTT
CDR3aa: CASSLFVVNTEAFF

v_gene: TRBV5-5
d_gene: -
j_gene: TRBJ2-1
abundance: -
CDR3nt: TGTGCCAGCAGCTTGGATCTGTCCCTCAATGAGCAGTTCTTC
CDR3aa: CASSLDLSLNEQFF

v_gene: TRBV4-2
d_gene: -
j_gene: TRBJ2-3
abundance: -
CDR3nt: TGTGCCAGCAGCCAAGGTGTCGGGACGGGAGATACGCAGTATTTT
CDR3aa: CASSQGVGTGDTQYF

v_gene: TRBV21-1
d_gene: -
j_gene: TRBJ1-4
abundance: few
CDR3nt: TGTGCCAGGTATCAGGCAACTAATGAAAAACTGTTTTTT
CDR3aa: CARYQATNEKLFF

v_gene: TRBV7-9
d_gene: -
j_gene: TRBJ2-7
abundance: -
CDR3nt: TGTGCCAGCAGTTTGTCTGGACAAGGTCCCTACGAGCAGTACTTC
CDR3aa: CASSLSGQGPYEQYF